What follows describes a single T cell receptor (beta chain). The entry originates in a study of technical replicates of blood from four donors. Libraries were prepared by immunoSEQ multiplex PCR; TCRdb keeps only in-frame clonotypes and omits some of them. The table shows roughly 60,000 clones, with roughly 91% occurring only once. Trimming left V 7 bases short and J 10 bases short, with 28 bases between. This CDR3 contains 17 residues. Germline V gene data show CDR1 as SEHNR and CDR2 as FQNEAQ (reference sequence). Material: PBMCs. This sequence originates from a human donor in good health. Some clones in this sample may be carry-over from other donors' samples. The chain employs TRBV7-9 and TRBJ1-4; D is perhaps TRBD1 (6 bases). The CDR3 reads CASTLNNQGPLTGKLFF. CDR3 nucleotide sequence: TGTGCCAGCACTCTTAATAACCAGGGGCCCCTAACCGGAAAACTGTTTTTT.